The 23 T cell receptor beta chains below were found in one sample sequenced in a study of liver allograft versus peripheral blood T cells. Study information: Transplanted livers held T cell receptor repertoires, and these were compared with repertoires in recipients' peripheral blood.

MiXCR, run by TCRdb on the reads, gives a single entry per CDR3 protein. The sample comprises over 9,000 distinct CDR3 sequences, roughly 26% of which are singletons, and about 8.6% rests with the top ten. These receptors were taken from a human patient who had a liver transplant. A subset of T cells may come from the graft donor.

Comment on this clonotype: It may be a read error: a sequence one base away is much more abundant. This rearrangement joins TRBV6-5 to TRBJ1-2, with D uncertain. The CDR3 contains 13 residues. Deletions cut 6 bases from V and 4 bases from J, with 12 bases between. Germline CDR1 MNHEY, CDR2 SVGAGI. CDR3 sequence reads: CASSDGQPYGYTF. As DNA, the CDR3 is TGTGCCAGCAGCGACGGGCAGCCCTATGGCTACACCTTC.

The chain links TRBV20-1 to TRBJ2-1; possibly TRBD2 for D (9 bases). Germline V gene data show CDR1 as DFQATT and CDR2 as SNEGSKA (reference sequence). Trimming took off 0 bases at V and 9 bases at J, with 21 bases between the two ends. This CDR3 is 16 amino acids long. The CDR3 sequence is CSARDPGGGGAAEQFF. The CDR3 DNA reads TGCAGTGCTAGAGATCCAGGGGGCGGGGGGGCCGCTGAGCAGTTCTTC.

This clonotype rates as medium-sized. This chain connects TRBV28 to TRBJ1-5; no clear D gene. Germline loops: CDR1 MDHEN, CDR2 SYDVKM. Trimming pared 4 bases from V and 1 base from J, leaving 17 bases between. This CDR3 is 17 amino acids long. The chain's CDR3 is CASSSFSLSGSNQPQHF. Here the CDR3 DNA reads TGTGCCAGCAGTTCCTTTAGTCTTTCTGGGAGCAATCAGCCCCAGCATTTT.

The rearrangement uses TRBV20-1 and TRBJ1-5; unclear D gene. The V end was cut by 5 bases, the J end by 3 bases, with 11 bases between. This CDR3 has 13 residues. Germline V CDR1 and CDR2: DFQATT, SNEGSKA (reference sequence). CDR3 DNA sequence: TGCAGTGCTGGAGGCAAGGACAATCAGCCCCAGCATTTT. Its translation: CSAGGKDNQPQHF.

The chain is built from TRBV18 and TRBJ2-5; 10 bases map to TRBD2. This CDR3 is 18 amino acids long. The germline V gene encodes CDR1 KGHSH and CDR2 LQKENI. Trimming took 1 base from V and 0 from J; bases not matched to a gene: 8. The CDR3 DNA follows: TGTGCCAGCTCACCACGGACTAGCGGAGACCAGTACCAAGAGACCCAGTACTTC. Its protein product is CASSPRTSGDQYQETQYF.

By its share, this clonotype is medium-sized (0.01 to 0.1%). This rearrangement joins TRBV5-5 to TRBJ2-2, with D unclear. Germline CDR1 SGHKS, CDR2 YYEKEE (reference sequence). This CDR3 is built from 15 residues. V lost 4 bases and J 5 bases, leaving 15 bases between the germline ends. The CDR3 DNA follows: TGTGCCAGCAGCCTTGGAGTAGTCGAGACCGGGGAGCTGTTTTTT. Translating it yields CASSLGVVETGELFF.

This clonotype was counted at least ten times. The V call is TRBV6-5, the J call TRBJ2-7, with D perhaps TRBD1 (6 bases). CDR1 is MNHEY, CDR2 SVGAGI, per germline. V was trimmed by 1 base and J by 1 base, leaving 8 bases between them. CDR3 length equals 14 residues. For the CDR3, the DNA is TGTGCCAGCAGTTACTGGGGGCCGTCCTACGAGCAGTACTTC. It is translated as CASSYWGPSYEQYF.

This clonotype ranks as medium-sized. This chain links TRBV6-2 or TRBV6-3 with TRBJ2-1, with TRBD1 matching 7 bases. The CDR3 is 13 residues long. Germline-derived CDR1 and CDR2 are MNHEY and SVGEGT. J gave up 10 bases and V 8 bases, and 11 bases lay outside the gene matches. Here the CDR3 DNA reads TGTGCCAGCGGCCCCCCACAGGGGAACGAGCAGTTCTTC. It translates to CASGPPQGNEQFF.

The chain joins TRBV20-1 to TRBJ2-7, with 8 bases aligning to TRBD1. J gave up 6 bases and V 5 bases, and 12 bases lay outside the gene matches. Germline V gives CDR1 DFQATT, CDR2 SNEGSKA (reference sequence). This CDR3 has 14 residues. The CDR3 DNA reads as TGCAGTGCTGCAGGAGGACAGGGAATTGGCGAGCAGTACTTC. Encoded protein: CSAAGGQGIGEQYF.

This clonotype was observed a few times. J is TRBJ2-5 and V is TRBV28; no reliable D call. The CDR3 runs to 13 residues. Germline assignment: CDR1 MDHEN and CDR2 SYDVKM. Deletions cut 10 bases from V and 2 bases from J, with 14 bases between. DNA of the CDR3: TGTGCCATCTCGGCAAGCCCTCAAGAGACCCAGTACTTC. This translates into CAISASPQETQYF.

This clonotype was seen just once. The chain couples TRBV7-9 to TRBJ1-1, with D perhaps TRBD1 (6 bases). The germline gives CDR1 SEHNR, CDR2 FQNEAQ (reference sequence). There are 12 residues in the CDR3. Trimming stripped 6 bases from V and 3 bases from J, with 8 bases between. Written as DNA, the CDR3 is TGTGCCAGCAGGGACAGAGACACTGAAGCTTTCTTT. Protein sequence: CASRDRDTEAFF.

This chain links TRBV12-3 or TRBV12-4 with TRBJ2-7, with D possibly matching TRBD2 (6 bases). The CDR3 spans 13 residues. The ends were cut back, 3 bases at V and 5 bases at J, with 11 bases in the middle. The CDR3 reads CASSFGGVNEQYF. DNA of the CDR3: TGTGCCAGCAGTTTCGGGGGTGTGAACGAGCAGTACTTC.

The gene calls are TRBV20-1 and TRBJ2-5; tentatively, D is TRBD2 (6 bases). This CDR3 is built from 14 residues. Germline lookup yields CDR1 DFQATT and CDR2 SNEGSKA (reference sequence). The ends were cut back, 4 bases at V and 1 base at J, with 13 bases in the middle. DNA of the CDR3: TGCAGTGCTACGGCGGGACGCTTCCAAGAGACCCAGTACTTC. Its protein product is CSATAGRFQETQYF.

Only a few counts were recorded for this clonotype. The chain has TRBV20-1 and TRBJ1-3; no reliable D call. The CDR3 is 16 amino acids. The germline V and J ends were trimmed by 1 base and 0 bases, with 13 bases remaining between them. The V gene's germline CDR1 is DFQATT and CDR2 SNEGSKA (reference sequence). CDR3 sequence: CSARGRRLFSGNTIYF. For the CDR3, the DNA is TGCAGTGCTAGAGGCAGGAGACTATTCTCTGGAAACACCATATATTTT.

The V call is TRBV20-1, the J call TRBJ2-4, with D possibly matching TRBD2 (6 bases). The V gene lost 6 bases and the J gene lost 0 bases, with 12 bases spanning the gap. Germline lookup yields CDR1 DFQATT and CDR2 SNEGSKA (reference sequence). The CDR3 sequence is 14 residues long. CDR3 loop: CSAEPGLAKNIQYF. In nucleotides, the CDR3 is TGCAGTGCCGAGCCGGGACTAGCCAAAAACATTCAGTACTTC.

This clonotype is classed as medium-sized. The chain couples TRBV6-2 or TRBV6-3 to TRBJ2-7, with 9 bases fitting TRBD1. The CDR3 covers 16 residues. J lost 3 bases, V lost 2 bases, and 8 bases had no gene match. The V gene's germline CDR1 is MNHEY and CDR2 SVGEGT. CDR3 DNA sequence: TGTGCCAGCAGTTACCGAGGGACAGGGAGTGGCTACGAGCAGTACTTC. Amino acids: CASSYRGTGSGYEQYF.

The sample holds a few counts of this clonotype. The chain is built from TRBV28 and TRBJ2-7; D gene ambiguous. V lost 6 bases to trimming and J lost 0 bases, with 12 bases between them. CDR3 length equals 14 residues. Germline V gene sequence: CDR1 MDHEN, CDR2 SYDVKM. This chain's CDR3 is CASRGRFNSYEQYF. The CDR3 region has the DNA TGTGCCAGCAGGGGCAGGTTCAACTCCTACGAGCAGTACTTC.

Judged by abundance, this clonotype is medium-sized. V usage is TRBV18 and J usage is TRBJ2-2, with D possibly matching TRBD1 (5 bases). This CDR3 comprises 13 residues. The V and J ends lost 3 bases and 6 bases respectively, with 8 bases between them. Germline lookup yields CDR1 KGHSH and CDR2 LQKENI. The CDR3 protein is CASSPQGPGELFF. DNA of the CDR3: TGTGCCAGCTCACCGCAGGGTCCCGGGGAGCTGTTTTTT.

The CDR3 DNA reads as TGTGCCAGCAGTGGGGTTGTGAACACTGAAGCTTTCTTT. Translation: CASSGVVNTEAFF. J is TRBJ1-1 and V is TRBV6-1; D ambiguous. V was pared by 4 bases and J by 0 bases, with 6 bases between. Germline V CDR1 and CDR2: MNHNS, SASEGT. The CDR3 length is 13 residues.

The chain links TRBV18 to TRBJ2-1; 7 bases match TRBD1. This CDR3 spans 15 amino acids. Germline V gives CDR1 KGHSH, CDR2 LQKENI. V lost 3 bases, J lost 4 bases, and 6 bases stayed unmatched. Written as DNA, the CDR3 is TGTGCCAGCTCACCCGGGACAGTACCATACAATGAGCAGTTCTTC. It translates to CASSPGTVPYNEQFF. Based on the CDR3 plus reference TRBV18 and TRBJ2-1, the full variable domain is NAGVMQNPRHLVRRRGQEARLRCSPMKGHSHVYWYRQLPEEGLKFMVYLQKENIIDESGMPKERFSAEFPKEGPSILRIQQVVRGDSAAYFCASSPGTVPYNEQFFGPGTRLTVL.

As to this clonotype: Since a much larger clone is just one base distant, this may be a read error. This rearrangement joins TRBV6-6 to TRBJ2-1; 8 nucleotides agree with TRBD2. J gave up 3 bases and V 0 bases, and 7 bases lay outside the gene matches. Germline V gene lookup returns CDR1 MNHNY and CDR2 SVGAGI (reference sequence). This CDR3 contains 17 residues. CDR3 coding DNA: TGTGCCAGCAGTTACTCGCGCCTTAGCGGGATCTACAATGAGCAGTTCTTC. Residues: CASSYSRLSGIYNEQFF.

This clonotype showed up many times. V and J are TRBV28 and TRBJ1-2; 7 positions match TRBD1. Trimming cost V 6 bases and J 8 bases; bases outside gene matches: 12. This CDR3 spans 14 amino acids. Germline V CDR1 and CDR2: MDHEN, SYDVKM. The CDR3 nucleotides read TGTGCCAGCAGCGGGACAGTTTCTGCTAGGGGCTACACCTTC. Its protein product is CASSGTVSARGYTF.

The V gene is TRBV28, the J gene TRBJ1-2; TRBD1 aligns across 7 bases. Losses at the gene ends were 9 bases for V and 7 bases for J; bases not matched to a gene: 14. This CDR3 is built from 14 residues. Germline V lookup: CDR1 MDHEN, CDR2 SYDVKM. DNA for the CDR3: TGTGCCAGTAGAGGGGGCACTGGTCGGACTGGCTACACCTTC. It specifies CASRGGTGRTGYTF.